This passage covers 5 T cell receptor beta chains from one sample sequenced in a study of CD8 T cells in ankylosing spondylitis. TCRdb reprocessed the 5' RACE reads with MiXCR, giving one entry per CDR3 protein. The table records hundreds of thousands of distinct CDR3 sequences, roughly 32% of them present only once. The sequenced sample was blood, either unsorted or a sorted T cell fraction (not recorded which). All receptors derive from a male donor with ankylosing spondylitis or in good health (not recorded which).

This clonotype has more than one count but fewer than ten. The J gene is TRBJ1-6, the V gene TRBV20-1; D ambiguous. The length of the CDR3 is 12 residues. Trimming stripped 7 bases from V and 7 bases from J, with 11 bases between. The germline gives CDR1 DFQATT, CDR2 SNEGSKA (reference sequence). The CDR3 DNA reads TGCAGTGGGTCACGGGGAAATTCACCCCTCCACTTT. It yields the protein CSGSRGNSPLHF.

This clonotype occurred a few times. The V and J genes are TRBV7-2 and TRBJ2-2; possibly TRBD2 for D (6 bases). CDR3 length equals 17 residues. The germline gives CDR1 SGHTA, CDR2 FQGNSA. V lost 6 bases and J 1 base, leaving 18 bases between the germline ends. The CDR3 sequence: CASRTNNPGENTGELFF. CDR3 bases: TGTGCCAGCAGGACTAATAATCCGGGGGAGAACACCGGGGAGCTGTTTTTT.

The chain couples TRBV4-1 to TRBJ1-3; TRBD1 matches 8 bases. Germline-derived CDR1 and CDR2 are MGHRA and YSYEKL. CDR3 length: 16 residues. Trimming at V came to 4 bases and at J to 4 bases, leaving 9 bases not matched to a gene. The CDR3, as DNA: TGCGCCAGCAGCCCAATGGACAGGGACCACGGAAACACCATATATTTT. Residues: CASSPMDRDHGNTIYF.

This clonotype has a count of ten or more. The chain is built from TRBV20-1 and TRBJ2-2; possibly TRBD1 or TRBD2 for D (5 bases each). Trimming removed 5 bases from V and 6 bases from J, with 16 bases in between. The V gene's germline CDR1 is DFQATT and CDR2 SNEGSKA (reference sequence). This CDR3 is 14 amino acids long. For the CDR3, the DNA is TGCAGTGCTGCCCTGGGACCGCCAGCCGGGGAGCTGTTTTTT. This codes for CSAALGPPAGELFF.

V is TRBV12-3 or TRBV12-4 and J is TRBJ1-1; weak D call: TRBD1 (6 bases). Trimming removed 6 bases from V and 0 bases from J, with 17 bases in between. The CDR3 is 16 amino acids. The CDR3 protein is CASSFPRGPVNTEAFF. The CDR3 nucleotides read TGTGCCAGCAGCTTCCCCCGGGGGCCAGTGAACACTGAAGCTTTCTTT.